These 7 T cell receptor beta chains came from one sample sequenced in a study of blood T cells in healthy people across ages. A second PCR, run for about 6 to 12 cycles, used a sample-barcoded 5' primer plus a J-beta primer mix. TCRdb reanalysed the 5' RACE reads using MiXCR and keeps one entry per CDR3 protein. The sample yields around 780,000 distinct CDR3 sequences, about 61% seen once. The sequencing sample was made of blood. The receptors were gathered from a man aged 35-49 years in good health.

Worth noting for this clonotype: It may be a read error: a sequence one base away is much more abundant. The chain employs TRBV20-1 and TRBJ1-2; weak D call: TRBD1 (5 bases). The CDR3 sequence is 13 residues long. Trimming took off 7 bases at V and 2 bases at J, with 14 bases between the two ends. Germline-derived CDR1 and CDR2 are DFQATT and SNEGSKA (reference sequence). The CDR3 nucleotides are TGCAGTGGGGGCCCGGAAGGGAACTATGGCTACACCTTC. Translated: CSGGPEGNYGYTF.

The chain links TRBV20-1 to TRBJ2-3; 9 bases line up with TRBD1. Germline CDR1 and CDR2: DFQATT and SNEGSKA (reference sequence). Germline trimming cut 0 bases from V and 4 bases from J; bases unmatched to any gene: 5. The CDR3 covers 15 residues. The CDR3 reads CSARDRTGASDTQYF. CDR3 nucleotide sequence: TGCAGTGCTAGAGATCGGACAGGGGCATCAGATACGCAGTATTTT.

V is TRBV7-3 and J is TRBJ2-1, with 10 bases lining up with TRBD2. This CDR3 has 16 amino acids. V was clipped by 5 bases and J by 6 bases; unmatched bases: 10. Germline CDR1 and CDR2: SGHTA and FQGTGA. CDR3 bases: TGTGCCAGCAGCCTCTTTGGGGCTAGCGGGGGCAATGAGCAGTTCTTC. Translating it yields CASSLFGASGGNEQFF.

This chain links TRBV11-1 with TRBJ2-3; 8 bases fit TRBD2. Looked up from germline, CDR1 is SGHAT and CDR2 is FQDESV (reference sequence). The CDR3 is 15 amino acids. After removal of 2 bases from V and 6 bases from J, the junction contained 7 bases not matched to a gene. This CDR3 is CASSLLAGLGDTQYF. The CDR3 nucleotides are TGTGCCAGCAGCTTATTAGCGGGATTAGGGGATACGCAGTATTTT.

The J gene is TRBJ1-2, the V gene TRBV3-1; D ambiguous. The CDR3 contains 14 residues. The V and J ends lost 0 bases and 1 base respectively, with 6 bases between them. The germline V gene encodes CDR1 LGHDT and CDR2 YNNKEL (reference sequence). CDR3 DNA: TGTGCCAGCAGCCAAGAAATTGATAACTATGGCTACACCTTC. It translates to CASSQEIDNYGYTF. Combining the CDR3 with reference TRBV3-1 and TRBJ1-2 gives the whole variable domain DTAVSQTPKYLVTQMGNDKSIKCEQNLGHDTMYWYKQDSKKFLKIMFSYNNKELIINETVPNRFSPKSPDKAHLNLHINSLELGDSAVYFCASSQEIDNYGYTFGSGTRLTVV.

CDR3 sequence (DNA): TGTGCCAGCAGTGAGTATGACAGGGGATCAACTGAAGCTTTCTTT. Its protein is CASSEYDRGSTEAFF. The V call is TRBV25-1, the J call TRBJ1-1; 8 bases match TRBD1. Trimming removed 3 bases from V and 5 bases from J; junction bases left unmatched: 8. Looked up from germline, CDR1 is MGHDK and CDR2 is SYGVNS. The CDR3 length is 15 residues.

This clonotype was recorded a few times. The CDR3 DNA reads TGTGCCAGCAGCTTAGGATGGAGAGGGGAGACCGGGGAGCTGTTTTTT. Translating gives CASSLGWRGETGELFF. The chain recombines TRBV11-3 with TRBJ2-2; D may match TRBD1 or TRBD2 (5 bases each). CDR1 and CDR2 from the germline V gene are SGHNT and YENEEA. This CDR3 is built from 16 residues. V dropped 1 base and J dropped 5 bases, with 14 bases sitting between them.